These 6 T cell receptor beta chains were sequenced from one sample in a study of beta chain features in type 1 diabetes. Study-wide results and caveats: TCRB CDR3s from Type 1 diabetes patients were moderately but significantly shorter in all four CD4+ subsets.

Antigens for these TCRs are unknown. The whole isolated RNA underwent reverse transcription, so sequencing captured expressed TCRB transcripts. Data came from immunoSEQ multiplex PCR; TCRdb stores just in-frame clones and leaves some out. The data show around 100,000 clones, 25% to 35% seen once. Sequences were obtained from central memory CD4+ T cells from blood. These TCRs come from a woman under 30 with type 1 diabetes.

This clone was counted only a few times. V is TRBV2 and J is TRBJ2-1; 7 bases line up with TRBD2. The junction had 6 bases not matched to a gene; V was cut back by 8 bases and J by 5 bases. CDR3 length equals 13 residues. CDR1 SNHLY and CDR2 FYNNEI come from the germline V gene. The CDR3 DNA sequence: TGTGCCAGCCACCTAGCGGAGCACAATGAGCAGTTCTTC. This codes for CASHLAEHNEQFF.

V and J are TRBV7-9 and TRBJ2-5, with a tentative D call TRBD2 (6 bases). The length of the CDR3 is 16 residues. V was clipped by 4 bases and J by 0 bases, with 15 bases between them. CDR1 is SEHNR, CDR2 FQNEAQ, per germline (reference sequence). The CDR3 nucleotides read TGTGCCAGCAGCTCGCTAGCGACTACGTACCAAGAGACCCAGTACTTC. Translation gives CASSSLATTYQETQYF.

V and J are TRBV27 and TRBJ1-1; weak D call: TRBD1 (5 bases). From germline, CDR1 is MNHEY and CDR2 SMNVEV (reference sequence). The V gene lost 3 bases and the J gene lost 1 base, with 15 bases spanning the gap. The CDR3 runs to 16 residues. CDR3 DNA sequence: TGTGCCAGCAGTTTTGACGGGGGGATCCCGAACACTGAAGCTTTCTTT. Its translation: CASSFDGGIPNTEAFF.

This clone was detected only a few times. In nucleotides, the CDR3 is TGTGCCTGGAGTTCCCTCGCAGCGGGAGTAGTCGAGCAGTACTTC. Protein sequence: CAWSSLAAGVVEQYF. The chain couples TRBV30 to TRBJ2-7; 8 nucleotides align to TRBD2. Per the germline V gene, CDR1 is GTSNPN and CDR2 is SVGIG (reference sequence). V lost 2 bases, J lost 6 bases, and 12 bases stayed unmatched. This CDR3 spans 15 amino acids.

This clone was seen a few times. CDR3 DNA: TGTGCCATCTCCGGGAGCGGGAGGGGCGAGCAGTACTTC. As protein: CAISGSGRGEQYF. The chain carries TRBV2 and TRBJ2-7; 10 bases map to TRBD2. Germline CDR1 reads SNHLY; CDR2 reads FYNNEI. CDR3 length: 13 amino acids. V shed 10 bases and J 6 bases; nucleotides not matched to a gene: 9.

The V gene is TRBV7-6, the J gene TRBJ2-7, with TRBD1 matching over 10 bases. Germline V CDR1 and CDR2: SGHVS, FNYEAQ. The V segment lost 5 bases and the J segment 5 bases; nucleotides outside the gene matches: 6. The CDR3 has 14 residues. In nucleotides, the CDR3 is TGTGCCAGCAGCCGGGACAGGGGAAATCACGAGCAGTACTTC. Translation: CASSRDRGNHEQYF.